The text below deals with one TCR beta chain. This clone has only one observation. Its cognate antigen has yet to be identified. Base qualities are not recorded, but no much larger clone differs from it by a single base. Library preparation employed the immunoSEQ multiplex PCR assay. TCRdb retrieved this table from immuneACCESS and kept in-frame rearrangements only. Not all clones are present; in checked studies, unresolved V genes account for under half, and no reason is known for the remainder. The sample table lists around 80,000 clones, about 94% of them with a count of one. The biggest ten clones account for 2.8% of the sample. From cysteine to phenylalanine, the CDR3 is 12 amino acids long. Only the CDR3 DNA is retained, 36 bases long and in frame from the first base. CDR1 and CDR2 are drawn from the germline V gene (reference sequence): LNHNV, YYDKDF. V sheds 5 bases and J sheds 0 bases, leaving 3 bases between their ends.

This sample was included in a study of control samples from healthy donors and cancer patients (dated by TCRdb to the early 2020s). The receptor was derived from a woman aged 25 to 39 in good health. Recombination linked TRBV15 to TRBJ2-3, with the identity of the D gene unclear. The sample comprised blood. CDR3 reads: CATSSSTDTQYF. At the DNA level, the sequence is TGTGCCACCAGCTCTAGCACAGATACGCAGTATTTT.